The rows below give T cell receptor beta chains drawn from one sample of a study of shared clonotypes between healthy human individuals. Sequencing was performed with immunoSEQ multiplex PCR; in TCRdb, only in-frame clones are kept and a portion is missing. The data contain hundreds of thousands of clones, 73% of them seen just once; the ten biggest clones take up more than 1.5%. Sequences were obtained from memory CD4+ T cells sorted from blood. These receptors came from a woman aged 25 to 39 in good health. Both conserved end residues are part of each CDR3. The order of the fields is J gene, clone size, V gene, D gene, CDR3 protein, CDR3 DNA. The D gene is left open where the match is weak. Size is omitted from some rows. Given values are once, few, many or a class for expanded clones.

J gene: TRBJ2-7; clone size: few; V gene: TRBV19; D gene: .; CDR3 protein: CASSIQGGAVHEQYF; CDR3 DNA: TGTGCCAGTAGTATTCAGGGCGGGGCTGTTCACGAGCAGTACTTC
J gene: TRBJ1-4; clone size: few; V gene: TRBV9; D gene: TRBD1; CDR3 protein: CASSVGVQGTEKLFF; CDR3 DNA: TGTGCCAGCAGCGTAGGTGTACAGGGGACCGAAAAACTGTTTTTT
J gene: TRBJ1-1; clone size: once; V gene: TRBV7-9; D gene: TRBD1; CDR3 protein: CASIQRQGGNTEAFF; CDR3 DNA: TGTGCCAGCATCCAAAGACAGGGAGGGAACACTGAAGCTTTCTTT
J gene: TRBJ2-2; clone size: .; V gene: TRBV11-2; D gene: .; CDR3 protein: CASIRLVGELFF; CDR3 DNA: TGTGCCAGCATCAGACTCGTGGGGGAGCTGTTTTTT
J gene: TRBJ2-2; clone size: once; V gene: TRBV27; D gene: .; CDR3 protein: CASSLRGSNTGELFF; CDR3 DNA: TGTGCCAGCAGTTTACGGGGTTCGAACACCGGGGAGCTGTTTTTT
J gene: TRBJ1-4; clone size: .; V gene: TRBV28; D gene: .; CDR3 protein: CASSLGQGHEKLFF; CDR3 DNA: TGTGCCAGCAGTTTAGGCCAGGGGCATGAAAAACTGTTTTTT
J gene: TRBJ2-1; clone size: few; V gene: TRBV15; D gene: TRBD2; CDR3 protein: CATSRDSTSGRLVNEQFF; CDR3 DNA: TGTGCCACCAGCAGAGATTCTACTAGCGGGAGGTTGGTCAATGAGCAGTTCTTC
J gene: TRBJ1-2; clone size: once; V gene: TRBV28; D gene: .; CDR3 protein: CASSPGVANYGYTF; CDR3 DNA: TGTGCCAGCAGTCCCGGAGTGGCTAACTATGGCTACACCTTC
J gene: TRBJ2-7; clone size: once; V gene: TRBV5-4; D gene: .; CDR3 protein: CASSLAKDEQYF; CDR3 DNA: TGTGCCAGCAGCTTGGCCAAGGACGAGCAGTACTTC
J gene: TRBJ1-2; clone size: few; V gene: TRBV5-1; D gene: .; CDR3 protein: CASSLGAGNYGYTF; CDR3 DNA: TGCGCCAGCAGCCTTGGGGCGGGAAACTATGGCTACACCTTC
J gene: TRBJ1-1; clone size: .; V gene: TRBV11-2; D gene: TRBD1; CDR3 protein: CASSSRTGRYTEAFF; CDR3 DNA: TGTGCCAGCAGCTCCCGGACAGGAAGGTACACTGAAGCTTTCTTT
J gene: TRBJ1-6; clone size: few; V gene: TRBV11-2; D gene: .; CDR3 protein: CASSSTGTPIKSPLHF; CDR3 DNA: TGTGCCAGCAGCTCGACCGGGACCCCAATCAAGTCACCCCTCCACTTT
J gene: TRBJ1-1; clone size: .; V gene: TRBV30; D gene: .; CDR3 protein: CAWGRLGSSEAFF; CDR3 DNA: TGTGCCTGGGGTCGCTTGGGAAGTTCTGAAGCTTTCTTT
J gene: TRBJ1-3; clone size: .; V gene: TRBV5-4; D gene: .; CDR3 protein: CASSRSGEGTIYF; CDR3 DNA: TGTGCCAGCAGCCGTTCAGGGGAAGGAACCATATATTTT
J gene: TRBJ2-2; clone size: .; V gene: TRBV18; D gene: .; CDR3 protein: CASSPPGTEHTGELFF; CDR3 DNA: TGTGCCAGCTCACCTCCCGGGACGGAACACACCGGGGAGCTGTTTTTT
J gene: TRBJ1-4; clone size: .; V gene: TRBV4-1; D gene: .; CDR3 protein: CASSQGATTNEKLFF; CDR3 DNA: TGCGCCAGCAGCCAGGGGGCTACTACTAATGAAAAACTGTTTTTT
J gene: TRBJ2-1; clone size: once; V gene: TRBV15; D gene: TRBD2; CDR3 protein: CATKLAGVQEQFF; CDR3 DNA: TGTGCCACCAAACTAGCGGGTGTCCAGGAGCAGTTCTTC
J gene: TRBJ1-5; clone size: .; V gene: TRBV28; D gene: .; CDR3 protein: CASSIGGQIKPQHF; CDR3 DNA: TGTGCCAGCAGCATAGGCGGGCAGATTAAGCCCCAGCATTTT
J gene: TRBJ2-7; clone size: .; V gene: TRBV30; D gene: .; CDR3 protein: CAWSVGTPRDEQYF; CDR3 DNA: TGTGCCTGGAGTGTAGGGACCCCCAGGGACGAGCAGTACTTC
J gene: TRBJ2-1; clone size: .; V gene: TRBV11-1; D gene: TRBD1; CDR3 protein: CASKPGGASFNEQFF; CDR3 DNA: TGTGCCAGCAAGCCAGGGGGAGCTTCCTTCAATGAGCAGTTCTTC
J gene: TRBJ1-2; clone size: once; V gene: TRBV6-1; D gene: .; CDR3 protein: CASRNYLQGNYGYTF; CDR3 DNA: TGTGCCAGCAGGAACTATTTACAGGGAAACTATGGCTACACCTTC
J gene: TRBJ2-7; clone size: .; V gene: TRBV6-5; D gene: .; CDR3 protein: CASTGIGYEQYF; CDR3 DNA: TGTGCCAGCACGGGAATCGGATACGAGCAGTACTTC
J gene: TRBJ2-1; clone size: few; V gene: TRBV5-1; D gene: .; CDR3 protein: CASSSELAAYNEQFF; CDR3 DNA: TGCGCCAGCAGCTCGGAACTAGCAGCCTACAATGAGCAGTTCTTC
J gene: TRBJ1-2; clone size: .; V gene: TRBV5-1; D gene: .; CDR3 protein: CASNPGLGDYGYTF; CDR3 DNA: TGCGCCAGCAACCCAGGGCTTGGGGACTATGGCTACACCTTC
J gene: TRBJ1-5; clone size: .; V gene: TRBV2; D gene: .; CDR3 protein: CASSRLNSNQPQHF; CDR3 DNA: TGTGCCAGCAGTCGACTTAATAGCAATCAGCCCCAGCATTTT
J gene: TRBJ2-3; clone size: .; V gene: TRBV7-7; D gene: .; CDR3 protein: CASSSSTGDGSDTQYF; CDR3 DNA: TGTGCCAGCAGCTCGTCGACTGGAGATGGCTCAGATACGCAGTATTTT
J gene: TRBJ2-3; clone size: few; V gene: TRBV10-1; D gene: .; CDR3 protein: CASSERGADTQYF; CDR3 DNA: TGCGCCAGCAGTGAGCGGGGAGCGGATACGCAGTATTTT
J gene: TRBJ2-7; clone size: .; V gene: TRBV19; D gene: TRBD1; CDR3 protein: CASRPSSGQIPYEQYF; CDR3 DNA: TGTGCCAGTAGACCGTCCTCGGGACAGATACCCTACGAGCAGTACTTC
J gene: TRBJ1-1; clone size: .; V gene: TRBV18; D gene: .; CDR3 protein: CASSPASGATEAFF; CDR3 DNA: TGTGCCAGCTCCCCCGCCTCAGGGGCCACTGAAGCTTTCTTT
J gene: TRBJ2-7; clone size: .; V gene: TRBV13; D gene: .; CDR3 protein: CASSRLLAGASREQYF; CDR3 DNA: TGTGCCAGCAGCCGCCTTCTGGCAGGGGCCTCTAGGGAGCAGTACTTC
J gene: TRBJ2-1; clone size: .; V gene: TRBV7-8; D gene: .; CDR3 protein: CASSSERVIPDQQFF; CDR3 DNA: TGTGCCAGCAGCTCCGAGCGGGTCATCCCGGATCAGCAGTTCTTC
J gene: TRBJ2-7; clone size: .; V gene: TRBV6-6; D gene: TRBD1; CDR3 protein: CASNRGQDGLGQYF; CDR3 DNA: TGTGCCAGCAACCGGGGACAGGATGGCCTTGGGCAGTACTTC
J gene: TRBJ1-1; clone size: .; V gene: TRBV7-2; D gene: .; CDR3 protein: CASSLQNRANTEAFF; CDR3 DNA: TGTGCCAGCAGCTTACAAAACAGGGCTAACACTGAAGCTTTCTTT
J gene: TRBJ1-5; clone size: .; V gene: TRBV6-5; D gene: .; CDR3 protein: CASSIMGANQPQHF; CDR3 DNA: TGTGCCAGCAGTATAATGGGGGCCAATCAGCCCCAGCATTTT
J gene: TRBJ2-7; clone size: .; V gene: TRBV5-6; D gene: .; CDR3 protein: CASSLISGPYEQYF; CDR3 DNA: TGTGCCAGCAGCTTGATAAGCGGACCCTACGAGCAGTACTTC
J gene: TRBJ2-5; clone size: once; V gene: TRBV5-1; D gene: .; CDR3 protein: CASSPGMGETQYF; CDR3 DNA: TGCGCCAGCAGCCCCGGGATGGGGGAGACCCAGTACTTC
J gene: TRBJ1-1; clone size: .; V gene: TRBV18; D gene: TRBD1; CDR3 protein: CASSPGKGAETEAFF; CDR3 DNA: TGTGCCAGCTCACCAGGGAAGGGGGCAGAGACTGAAGCTTTCTTT
J gene: TRBJ2-3; clone size: .; V gene: TRBV1; D gene: .; CDR3 protein: CTSSSGLVTDTQYF; CDR3 DNA: TGCACCAGCAGCTCGGGACTAGTAACAGATACGCAGTATTTT
J gene: TRBJ1-2; clone size: few; V gene: TRBV7-3; D gene: .; CDR3 protein: CASSLLRGTDGYTF; CDR3 DNA: TGTGCCAGCAGCTTACTGAGAGGGACGGATGGCTACACCTTC